This T cell receptor beta chain was identified during a study of blood T cell repertoires in COVID-19. The germline CDR1 and CDR2 sequences are KGHSH and LQKENI. V gave up 3 bases and J gave up 4 bases, with 19 bases separating them. The CDR3 sequence is 17 residues long. Here immunoSEQ multiplex PCR was the method, and the copy in TCRdb shows in-frame clones only, minus some. The repertoire consists of over 250,000 clones, with approximately 88% occurring once and the leading ten covering over 1.1%. The sequence was obtained from a human donor with COVID-19, enrolled during active disease. The donor label of this sample is uncertain. The specimen sequenced was peripheral blood. The chain employs TRBV18 and TRBJ1-3; D unclear. CDR3: CASSPSLAGARGNTIYF. CDR3 bases: TGTGCCAGCTCACCCTCGCTCGCGGGAGCTCGCGGAAACACCATATATTTT.